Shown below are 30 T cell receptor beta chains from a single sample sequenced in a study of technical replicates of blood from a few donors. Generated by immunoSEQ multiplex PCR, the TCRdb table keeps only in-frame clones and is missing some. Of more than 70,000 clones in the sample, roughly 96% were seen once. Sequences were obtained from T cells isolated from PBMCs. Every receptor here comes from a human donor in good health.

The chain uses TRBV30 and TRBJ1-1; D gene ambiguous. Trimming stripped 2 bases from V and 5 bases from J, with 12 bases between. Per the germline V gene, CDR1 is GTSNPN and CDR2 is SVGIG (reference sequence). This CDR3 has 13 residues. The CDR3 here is CAWSLAAGTEAFF. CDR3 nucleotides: TGTGCCTGGAGTTTGGCGGCGGGGACTGAAGCTTTCTTT.

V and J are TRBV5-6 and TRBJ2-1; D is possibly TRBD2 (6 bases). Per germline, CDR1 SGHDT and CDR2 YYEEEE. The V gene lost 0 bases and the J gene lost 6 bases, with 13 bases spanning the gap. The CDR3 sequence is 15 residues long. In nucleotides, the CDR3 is TGTGCCAGCAGCTTGGAGAGACTAGGGTTCAATGAGCAGTTCTTC. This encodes CASSLERLGFNEQFF.

The CDR3 DNA is TGTGCCAGCAGCCTTACAGGGGACCAGCCCCAGCATTTT. Translating it yields CASSLTGDQPQHF. The V and J genes are TRBV7-9 and TRBJ1-5; TRBD1 aligns across 7 bases. CDR3 size: 13 residues. Germline V lookup: CDR1 SEHNR, CDR2 FQNEAQ (reference sequence). Trimming cost V 5 bases and J 7 bases; bases outside gene matches: 5. The full variable domain, completed using reference TRBV7-9 and TRBJ1-5, is DTGVSQNPRHKITKRGQNVTFRCDPISEHNRLYWYRQTLGQGPEFLTYFQNEAQLEKSRLLSDRFSAERPKGSFSTLEIQRTEQGDSAMYLCASSLTGDQPQHFGDGTRLSIL.

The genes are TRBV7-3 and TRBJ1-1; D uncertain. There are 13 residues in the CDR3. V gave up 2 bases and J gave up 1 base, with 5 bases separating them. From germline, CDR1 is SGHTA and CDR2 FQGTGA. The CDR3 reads CASSLQANTEAFF. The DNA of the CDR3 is TGTGCCAGCAGCTTACAAGCGAACACTGAAGCTTTCTTT.

The CDR3 loop is CATLFRTGFQPQHF. Here the CDR3 DNA reads TGTGCCACCTTATTCAGGACAGGGTTTCAGCCCCAGCATTTT. The chain employs TRBV28 and TRBJ1-5; 8 positions match TRBD1. This CDR3 is built from 14 residues. CDR1 is MDHEN and CDR2 is SYDVKM in the germline V gene. Losses at the gene ends were 10 bases for V and 6 bases for J; bases not matched to a gene: 11. Full variable domain (missing parts from reference TRBV28 and TRBJ1-5): DVKVTQSSRYLVKRTGEKVFLECVQDMDHENMFWYRQDPGLGLRLIYFSYDVKMKEKGDIPEGYSVSREKKERFSLILESASTNQTSMYLCATLFRTGFQPQHFGDGTRLSIL.

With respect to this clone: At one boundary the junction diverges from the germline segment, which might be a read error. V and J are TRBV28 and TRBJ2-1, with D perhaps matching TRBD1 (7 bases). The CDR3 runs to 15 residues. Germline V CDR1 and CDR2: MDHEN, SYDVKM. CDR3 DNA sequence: TGTGCCAGCAGTTTATATCGCCCGCGGGACAGAGAGCTGTTCTTC. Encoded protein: CASSLYRPRDRELFF.

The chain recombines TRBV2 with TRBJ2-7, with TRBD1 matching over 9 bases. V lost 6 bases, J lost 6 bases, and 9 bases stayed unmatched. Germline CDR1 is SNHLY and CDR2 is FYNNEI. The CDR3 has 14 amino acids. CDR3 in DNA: TGTGCCAGCAGGAAGGACCCGACAGGGGGCGAGCAGTACTTC. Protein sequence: CASRKDPTGGEQYF. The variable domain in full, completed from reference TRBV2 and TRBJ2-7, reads EPEVTQTPSHQVTQMGQEVILRCVPISNHLYFYWYRQILGQKVEFLVSFYNNEISEKSEIFDDQFSVERPDGSNFTLKIRSTKLEDSAMYFCASRKDPTGGEQYFGPGTRLTVT.

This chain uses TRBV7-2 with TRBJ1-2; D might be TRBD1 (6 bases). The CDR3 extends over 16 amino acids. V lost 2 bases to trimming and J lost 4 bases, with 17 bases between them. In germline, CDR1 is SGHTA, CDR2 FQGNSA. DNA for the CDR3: TGTGCCAGCAGCTTATCGGGGGGCAGCCGATCCTATGGCTACACCTTC. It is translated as CASSLSGGSRSYGYTF.

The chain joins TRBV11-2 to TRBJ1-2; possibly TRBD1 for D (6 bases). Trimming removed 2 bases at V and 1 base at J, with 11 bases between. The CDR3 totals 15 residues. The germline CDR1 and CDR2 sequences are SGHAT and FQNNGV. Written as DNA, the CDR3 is TGTGCCAGCAGCTTAACACAGGGCCTTAACTATGGCTACACCTTC. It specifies CASSLTQGLNYGYTF.

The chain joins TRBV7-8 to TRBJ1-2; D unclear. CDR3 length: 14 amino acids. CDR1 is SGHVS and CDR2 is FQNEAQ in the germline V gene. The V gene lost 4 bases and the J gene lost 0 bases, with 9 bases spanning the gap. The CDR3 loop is CASSSYDSNYGYTF. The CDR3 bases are TGTGCCAGCAGCTCCTACGATTCTAACTATGGCTACACCTTC.

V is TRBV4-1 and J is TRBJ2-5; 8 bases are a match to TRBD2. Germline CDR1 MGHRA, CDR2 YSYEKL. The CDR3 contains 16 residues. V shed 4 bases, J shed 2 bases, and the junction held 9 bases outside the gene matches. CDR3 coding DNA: TGCGCCAGCAGCCGCGCGGGGGGAAAACTACAAGAGACCCAGTACTTC. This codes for CASSRAGGKLQETQYF.

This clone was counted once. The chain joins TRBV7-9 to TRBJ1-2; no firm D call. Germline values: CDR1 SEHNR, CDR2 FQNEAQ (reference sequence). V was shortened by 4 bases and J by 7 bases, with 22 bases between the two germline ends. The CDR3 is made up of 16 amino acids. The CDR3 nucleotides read TGTGCCAGCAGCTCGTACAGCAGCCGGGAGCCACCTGGCTACACCTTC. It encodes CASSSYSSREPPGYTF.

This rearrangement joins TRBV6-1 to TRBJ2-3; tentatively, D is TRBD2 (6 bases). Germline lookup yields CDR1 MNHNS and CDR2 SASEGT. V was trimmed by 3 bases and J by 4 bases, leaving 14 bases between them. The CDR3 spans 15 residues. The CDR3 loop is CASSDGPWGADTQYF. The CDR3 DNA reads TGTGCCAGCAGTGATGGGCCCTGGGGGGCAGATACGCAGTATTTT.

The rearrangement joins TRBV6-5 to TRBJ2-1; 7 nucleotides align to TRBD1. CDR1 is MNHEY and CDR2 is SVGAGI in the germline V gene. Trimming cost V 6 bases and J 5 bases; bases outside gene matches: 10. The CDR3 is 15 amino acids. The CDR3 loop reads CASSPDRAFNNEQFF. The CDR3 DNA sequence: TGTGCCAGCAGCCCAGACAGGGCGTTTAACAATGAGCAGTTCTTC.

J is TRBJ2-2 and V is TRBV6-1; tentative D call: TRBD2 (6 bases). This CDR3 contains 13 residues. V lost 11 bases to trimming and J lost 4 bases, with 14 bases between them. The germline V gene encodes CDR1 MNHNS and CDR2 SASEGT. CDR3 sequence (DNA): TGTGCCGTTGGGCGGGGAGTCACCGGGGAGCTGTTTTTT. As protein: CAVGRGVTGELFF.

This CDR3 is CATSKRLAVLQETQYF. CDR3 DNA sequence: TGTGCCACCAGCAAGAGACTAGCGGTACTCCAAGAGACCCAGTACTTC. The chain has TRBV15 and TRBJ2-5, with 9 bases matching TRBD2. The J segment lost 1 base and the V segment lost 4 bases, leaving 7 bases of the junction unmatched. There are 16 residues in the CDR3. Germline assignment: CDR1 LNHNV and CDR2 YYDKDF (reference sequence).

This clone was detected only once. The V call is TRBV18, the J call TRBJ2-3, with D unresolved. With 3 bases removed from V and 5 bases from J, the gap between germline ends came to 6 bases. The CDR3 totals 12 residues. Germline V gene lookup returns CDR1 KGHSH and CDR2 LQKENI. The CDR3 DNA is TGTGCCAGCTCACCTGGGCTAGATACGCAGTATTTT. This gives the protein CASSPGLDTQYF.

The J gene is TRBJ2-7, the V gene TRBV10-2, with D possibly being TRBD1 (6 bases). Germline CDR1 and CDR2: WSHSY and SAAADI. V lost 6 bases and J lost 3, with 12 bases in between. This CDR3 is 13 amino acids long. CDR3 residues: CASRTGIFYEQYF. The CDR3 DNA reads TGCGCCAGCAGAACAGGGATATTCTACGAGCAGTACTTC.

CDR3 nucleotide sequence: TGTGCAAGTCGCTTATTTCCGAGACTCACCAATCAGCCCCAGCATTTT. This translates into CASRLFPRLTNQPQHF. The rearrangement uses TRBV12-2 and TRBJ1-5. TRBV12-2 is shown as a pseudogene. There are 16 residues in the CDR3.

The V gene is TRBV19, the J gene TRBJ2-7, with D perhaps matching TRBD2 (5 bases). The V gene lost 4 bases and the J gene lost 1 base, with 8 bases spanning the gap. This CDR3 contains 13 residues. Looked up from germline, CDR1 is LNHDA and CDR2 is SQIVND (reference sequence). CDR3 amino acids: CASSSGSSYEQYF. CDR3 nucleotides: TGTGCCAGTAGTAGTGGGAGTTCCTACGAGCAGTACTTC.

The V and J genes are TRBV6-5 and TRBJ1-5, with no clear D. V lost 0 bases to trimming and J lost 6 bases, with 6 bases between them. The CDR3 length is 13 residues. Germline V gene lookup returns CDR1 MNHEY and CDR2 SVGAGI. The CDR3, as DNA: TGTGCCAGCAGTTACTCGCGGGGTCAGCCCCAGCATTTT. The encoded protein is CASSYSRGQPQHF.

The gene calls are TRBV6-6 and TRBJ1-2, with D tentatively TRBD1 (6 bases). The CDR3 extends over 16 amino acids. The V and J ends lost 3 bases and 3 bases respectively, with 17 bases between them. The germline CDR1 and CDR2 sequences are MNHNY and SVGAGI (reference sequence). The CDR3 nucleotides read TGTGCCAGCAGTTATAAGGGCGGGGGGGCGGACTATGGCTACACCTTC. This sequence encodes CASSYKGGGADYGYTF.

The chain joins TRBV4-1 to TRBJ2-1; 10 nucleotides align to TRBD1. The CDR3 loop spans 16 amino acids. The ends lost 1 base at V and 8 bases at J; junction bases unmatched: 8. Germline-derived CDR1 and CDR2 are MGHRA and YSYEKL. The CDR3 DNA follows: TGCGCCAGCAGCCAAGGTAGGACAGGGGGTGATGATGAGCAGTTCTTC. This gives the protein CASSQGRTGGDDEQFF.

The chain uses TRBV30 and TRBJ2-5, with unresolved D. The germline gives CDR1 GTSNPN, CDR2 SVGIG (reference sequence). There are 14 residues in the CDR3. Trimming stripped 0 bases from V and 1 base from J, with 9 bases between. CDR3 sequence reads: CAWSVLRLQETQYF. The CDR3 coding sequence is TGTGCCTGGAGTGTACTGAGGCTCCAAGAGACCCAGTACTTC. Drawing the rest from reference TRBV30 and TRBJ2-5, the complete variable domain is SQTIHQWPATLVQPVGSPLSLECTVEGTSNPNLYWYRQAAGRGLQLLFYSVGIGQISSEVPQNLSASRPQDRQFILSSKKLLLSDSGFYLCAWSVLRLQETQYFGPGTRLLVL.

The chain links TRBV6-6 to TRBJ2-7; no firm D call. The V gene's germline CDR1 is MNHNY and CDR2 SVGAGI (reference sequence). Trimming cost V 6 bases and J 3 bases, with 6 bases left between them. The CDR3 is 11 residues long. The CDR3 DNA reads TGTGCCAGCAGCAGTAACTACGAGCAGTACTTC. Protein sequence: CASSSNYEQYF.

The CDR3 sequence: CASSSTVSGNTIYF. Here the CDR3 DNA reads TGCGCCAGCAGCTCGACAGTCTCTGGAAACACCATATATTTT. The chain has TRBV5-1 and TRBJ1-3; maybe TRBD1 (5 bases). The CDR3 spans 14 residues. V was clipped by 3 bases and J by 0 bases, with 7 bases between them. Germline values: CDR1 SGHRS, CDR2 YFSETQ.

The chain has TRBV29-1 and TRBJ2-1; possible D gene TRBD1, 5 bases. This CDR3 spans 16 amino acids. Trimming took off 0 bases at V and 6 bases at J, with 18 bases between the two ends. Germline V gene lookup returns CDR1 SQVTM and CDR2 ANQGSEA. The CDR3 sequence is CSVEDLVTGRVNEQFF. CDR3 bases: TGCAGCGTTGAAGATCTAGTTACAGGTCGGGTCAATGAGCAGTTCTTC.

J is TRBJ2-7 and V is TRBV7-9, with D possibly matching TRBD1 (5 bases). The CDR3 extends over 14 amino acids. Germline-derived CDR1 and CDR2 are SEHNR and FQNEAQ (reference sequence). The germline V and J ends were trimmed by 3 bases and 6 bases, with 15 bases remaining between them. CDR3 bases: TGTGCCAGCAGCTTGGTTTTGGGGCCGTCCGAGCAGTACTTC. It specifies CASSLVLGPSEQYF.

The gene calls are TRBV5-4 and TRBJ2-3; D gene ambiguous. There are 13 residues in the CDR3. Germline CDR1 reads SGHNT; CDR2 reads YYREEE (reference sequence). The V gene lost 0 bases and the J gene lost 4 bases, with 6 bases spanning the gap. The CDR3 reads CASSLAGSDTQYF. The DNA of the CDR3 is TGTGCCAGCAGCTTGGCCGGTTCAGATACGCAGTATTTT.

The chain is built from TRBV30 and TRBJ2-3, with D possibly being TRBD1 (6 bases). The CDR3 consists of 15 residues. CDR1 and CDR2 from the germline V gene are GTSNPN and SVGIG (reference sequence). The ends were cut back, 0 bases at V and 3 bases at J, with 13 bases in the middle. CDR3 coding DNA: TGTGCCTGGAGTGTAACTGGGACATATACAGATACGCAGTATTTT. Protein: CAWSVTGTYTDTQYF.